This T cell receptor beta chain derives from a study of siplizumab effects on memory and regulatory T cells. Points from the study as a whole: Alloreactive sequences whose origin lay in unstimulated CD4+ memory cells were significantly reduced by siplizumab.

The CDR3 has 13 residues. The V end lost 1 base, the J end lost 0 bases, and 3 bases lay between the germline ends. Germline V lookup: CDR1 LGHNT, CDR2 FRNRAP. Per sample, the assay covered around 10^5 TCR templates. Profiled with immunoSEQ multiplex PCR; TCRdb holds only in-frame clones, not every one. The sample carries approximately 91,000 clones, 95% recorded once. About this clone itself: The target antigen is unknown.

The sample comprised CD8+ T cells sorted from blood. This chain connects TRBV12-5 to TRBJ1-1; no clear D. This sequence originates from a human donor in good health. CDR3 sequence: CASGLGLNTEAFF. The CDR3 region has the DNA TGTGCTAGTGGTTTGGGGTTGAACACTGAAGCTTTCTTT.